What follows is one T cell receptor beta chain and its context. TCRdb's copy holds only in-frame clones and misses some; the assay was immunoSEQ multiplex PCR. The sample shows about 130,000 clones, about 88% of them seen only once. The data belong to a study of T cell responses to AZD1222 COVID-19 vaccine. This clonotype was obtained from an adult in good health. Sequencing was performed on peripheral blood, taken on day 0 of AZD1222 vaccination.

The CDR3 here is CASSSPGAGKGGPQYF. CDR3 nucleotides: TGTGCCAGCAGTTCACCGGGGGCAGGGAAAGGTGGTCCGCAGTACTTC. The genes are TRBV27 and TRBJ2-7; D assignment may be TRBD1 or TRBD2 (6 bases each). Trimming cost V 4 bases and J 9 bases, with 25 bases left between them. The CDR3 totals 16 residues. The V gene's germline CDR1 is MNHEY and CDR2 SMNVEV (reference sequence).